This TCR beta chain stems from a study of T and B cells in COVID-19 patients. The overall study: Blood was sampled from COVID-19 patients who were either actively infected or recovered.

CDR3 length equals 13 residues. Trimming cost V 3 bases and J 4 bases, with 9 bases left between them. BIOMED2 TRB-A/B primer pools were used in multiplex TRB PCR. TCRdb passed the multiplex PCR reads through MiXCR, listing each CDR3 protein once. This table holds some 11,000 distinct CDR3 sequences, 33% found once. This clonotype was detected a few times. From blood, about 240-550 ng of genomic DNA served as TRB template. The origin of this receptor is a human donor with active COVID-19. This sequence joins TRBV12-3 or TRBV12-4 and TRBJ1-1; the D gene is possibly TRBD1 (5 bases). The specimen was blood. CDR3 amino acids: CASSFDSRTEAFF. The CDR3 region has the DNA TGTGCCAGCAGTTTCGACAGCCGCACTGAAGCTTTCTTT.